The next 20 T cell receptor beta chains were all read from a single sample in a study of T cell responses to AZD1222 COVID-19 vaccine. Measured with immunoSEQ multiplex PCR; TCRdb has only the in-frame clones, and not every one. This table has about 99,000 clones, about nine tenths appearing once. This sample comprised peripheral blood, obtained on day 0 of AZD1222 vaccination. These receptors came from an adult in good health.

This clone appeared a single time. The chain joins TRBV18 to TRBJ2-6; D may be TRBD1 (5 bases). CDR3 length equals 18 residues. Germline values: CDR1 KGHSH, CDR2 LQKENI. Trimming pared 5 bases from V and 5 bases from J, leaving 22 bases between. CDR3 protein: CASSVKPDIYSRANVLTF. The CDR3 nucleotides are TGTGCCAGCTCAGTAAAGCCGGACATTTACAGTCGGGCCAACGTCCTGACTTTC.

The chain carries TRBV27 and TRBJ2-2; D remains ambiguous. In germline, CDR1 is MNHEY, CDR2 SMNVEV (reference sequence). The CDR3 loop spans 15 amino acids. Trimming pared 0 bases from V and 1 base from J, leaving 6 bases between. The CDR3 bases are TGTGCCAGCAGTTTATCGGGAAGGAACACCGGGGAGCTGTTTTTT. Its protein product is CASSLSGRNTGELFF.

This chain links TRBV9 with TRBJ2-7; 8 positions match TRBD1. The CDR3 covers 16 residues. V lost 0 bases and J lost 0; bases outside the gene matches: 5. CDR1 is SGDLS, CDR2 YYNGEE, per germline. This CDR3 reads CASSVGQGPYSYEQYF. For the CDR3, the DNA is TGTGCCAGCAGCGTAGGACAGGGGCCCTACTCCTACGAGCAGTACTTC.

The chain employs TRBV27 and TRBJ2-7, with D perhaps given as TRBD1 or TRBD2 (5 bases each). The germline gives CDR1 MNHEY, CDR2 SMNVEV (reference sequence). Trimming took off 3 bases at V and 3 bases at J, with 12 bases between the two ends. CDR3 length equals 14 residues. CDR3 sequence: CASSLRGGYYEQYF. Here the CDR3 DNA reads TGTGCCAGCAGTTTGAGGGGTGGCTACTACGAGCAGTACTTC.

The J gene is TRBJ1-5, the V gene TRBV2; D is uncertain. V lost 4 bases, J lost 4 bases, and 11 bases lay in between. The CDR3 sequence is 14 residues long. Germline V gene sequence: CDR1 SNHLY, CDR2 FYNNEI. The CDR3 coding sequence is TGTGCCAGCAGTGCGGTGGCAGCTAATCAGCCCCAGCATTTT. This translates into CASSAVAANQPQHF.

The CDR3 DNA reads as TGTGCCAGCGGGATGGGGTTGAAGGGTGAAAAACTGTTTTTT. Translating it yields CASGMGLKGEKLFF. The chain couples TRBV2 to TRBJ1-4; no clear D gene. Trimming removed 8 bases at V and 7 bases at J, with 17 bases between. Germline CDR1 SNHLY, CDR2 FYNNEI. CDR3 size: 14 residues. The complete variable domain, with remaining parts taken from reference TRBV2 and TRBJ1-4, reads EPEVTQTPSHQVTQMGQEVILRCVPISNHLYFYWYRQILGQKVEFLVSFYNNEISEKSEIFDDQFSVERPDGSNFTLKIRSTKLEDSAMYFCASGMGLKGEKLFFGSGTQLSVL.

This sequence joins TRBV27 and TRBJ1-5; D is uncertain. The germline V gene encodes CDR1 MNHEY and CDR2 SMNVEV (reference sequence). The CDR3 covers 14 residues. Trimming removed 2 bases at V and 2 bases at J, with 7 bases between. Here the CDR3 reads CASSLVKGNQPQHF. For the CDR3, the DNA is TGTGCCAGCAGTTTAGTGAAGGGCAATCAGCCCCAGCATTTT.

In its sample, this clone was seen once. Here the CDR3 reads CASSPVPNYGYTF. The CDR3 bases are TGTGCCAGCAGCCCCGTCCCTAACTATGGCTACACCTTC. The V call is TRBV28, the J call TRBJ1-2; D ambiguous. The V and J ends lost 6 bases and 0 bases respectively, with 8 bases between them. Per germline, CDR1 MDHEN and CDR2 SYDVKM. The length of the CDR3 is 13 residues.

This rearrangement joins TRBV7-2 to TRBJ2-7, with D unresolved. V shed 3 bases and J shed 7 bases, with 10 bases lying between them. The CDR3 is 12 residues long. Germline V gene sequence: CDR1 SGHTA, CDR2 FQGNSA. In DNA form, the CDR3 reads TGTGCCAGCAGCTTGGGGTACTCGGAGCAGTACTTC. As protein: CASSLGYSEQYF.

The CDR3 region has the DNA TGTGCCAGCAGCGCCACGGGGACCAAATACAATGAGCAGTTCTTC. It yields the protein CASSATGTKYNEQFF. The chain recombines TRBV9 with TRBJ2-1, with D perhaps assigned TRBD1 or TRBD2 (5 bases each). This CDR3 contains 15 residues. The germline V gene has CDR1 SGDLS and CDR2 YYNGEE. Trimming left V 3 bases short and J 4 bases short, with 14 bases between.

The J gene is TRBJ2-7, the V gene TRBV3-1 (or the pseudogene TRBV3-2); D unresolved. Germline-derived CDR1 and CDR2 are LGHDT and YNNKEL (reference sequence). The CDR3 runs 11 residues. Trimming pared 5 bases from V and 2 bases from J, leaving 4 bases between. As DNA, the CDR3 is TGTGCCAGCAGCTCTACCTACGAGCAGTACTTC. Protein product: CASSSTYEQYF.

This rearrangement joins TRBV24-1 to TRBJ2-1; 7 nucleotides agree with TRBD2. Germline trimming cut 4 bases from V and 1 base from J; bases unmatched to any gene: 12. This CDR3 contains 18 residues. Germline loops: CDR1 KGHDR, CDR2 SFDVKD. CDR3 nucleotide sequence: TGTGCCACCAGTGACGAGGGAGGGCCCCCCCTTTCCTACAATGAGCAGTTCTTC. As protein: CATSDEGGPPLSYNEQFF.

This clone was seen just once. Within the sample, other DNA sequences also encode this same CDR3. The chain has TRBV24-1 and TRBJ2-3, with 15 bases fitting TRBD2. The CDR3 loop spans 17 amino acids. After removal of 3 bases from V and 3 bases from J, the junction contained 3 bases not matched to a gene. Germline V gives CDR1 KGHDR, CDR2 SFDVKD. CDR3 coding DNA: TGTGCCACCAGTGATCGGACTAGCGGGAGGGAAACAGATACGCAGTATTTT. Residues: CATSDRTSGRETDTQYF.

In nucleotides, the CDR3 is TGTGCCAGCAGCCGCCAAGGACAGGACTACGAGCAGTACTTC. Translating gives CASSRQGQDYEQYF. This sequence joins TRBV7-9 and TRBJ2-7; 7 bases are a match to TRBD1. Germline trimming cut 5 bases from V and 3 bases from J; bases unmatched to any gene: 7. The CDR3 runs 14 residues. The germline CDR1 and CDR2 sequences are SEHNR and FQNEAQ (reference sequence).

CDR3: CASSRQSYEQYF. CDR3 nucleotides: TGTGCCAGCAGTCGACAGTCCTACGAGCAGTACTTC. This chain connects TRBV6-6 to TRBJ2-7, with a possible D match to TRBD1 (5 bases). V gave up 5 bases and J gave up 1 base, with 6 bases separating them. The CDR3 covers 12 residues. Germline values: CDR1 MNHNY, CDR2 SVGAGI (reference sequence).

The V call is TRBV11-3, the J call TRBJ2-2, with a tentative D call TRBD1 (6 bases). The CDR3 has 15 residues. Germline CDR1 SGHNT, CDR2 YENEEA. V gave up 5 bases and J gave up 2 bases, with 12 bases separating them. The CDR3 here is CASSPGTLNTGELFF. The DNA for the CDR3 is TGTGCCAGCAGCCCCGGGACATTAAACACCGGGGAGCTGTTTTTT.

This clone was observed a single time. The chain recombines TRBV9 with TRBJ1-6; no definite D call. Germline lookup yields CDR1 SGDLS and CDR2 YYNGEE. CDR3 length equals 13 residues. Trimming left V 1 base short and J 8 bases short, with 7 bases between. The CDR3 protein is CASSVFTDSPLHF. The CDR3 nucleotides read TGTGCCAGCAGCGTATTCACGGATTCACCCCTCCACTTT. Combining the CDR3 with reference TRBV9 and TRBJ1-6 gives the whole variable domain DSGVTQTPKHLITATGQRVTLRCSPRSGDLSVYWYQQSLDQGLQFLIQYYNGEERAKGNILERFSAQQFPDLHSELNLSSLELGDSALYFCASSVFTDSPLHFGNGTRLTVT.

This chain links TRBV5-5 with TRBJ2-2, with D possibly called TRBD1 or TRBD2 (5 bases each). The CDR3 extends over 15 amino acids. With 5 bases removed from V and 1 base from J, the gap between germline ends came to 12 bases. The germline V gene encodes CDR1 SGHKS and CDR2 YYEKEE (reference sequence). The CDR3 here is CASSFGGGNTGELFF. The CDR3 bases are TGTGCCAGCAGTTTCGGTGGGGGGAACACCGGGGAGCTGTTTTTT.

The rearrangement uses TRBV18 and TRBJ2-1, with TRBD2 identical over 8 bases. Germline V lookup: CDR1 KGHSH, CDR2 LQKENI. The CDR3 has 16 residues. V gave up 0 bases and J gave up 0 bases; unmatched junction bases: 1. The CDR3 region is CASSPPSGSSYNEQFF. CDR3 sequence (DNA): TGTGCCAGCTCACCACCAAGCGGGAGCTCCTACAATGAGCAGTTCTTC. The full variable domain, in which reference TRBV18 and TRBJ2-1 provide the parts outside the CDR3, is NAGVMQNPRHLVRRRGQEARLRCSPMKGHSHVYWYRQLPEEGLKFMVYLQKENIIDESGMPKERFSAEFPKEGPSILRIQQVVRGDSAAYFCASSPPSGSSYNEQFFGPGTRLTVL.

The CDR3 region has the DNA TGTGCCAGTAGTTATTTTCGGGACGTTTACGAGCAGTACTTC. Translation: CASSYFRDVYEQYF. V and J are TRBV19 and TRBJ2-7, with D perhaps matching TRBD1 or TRBD2 (5 bases each). CDR3 length: 14 amino acids. Germline assignment: CDR1 LNHDA and CDR2 SQIVND (reference sequence). V lost 5 bases and J 4 bases, leaving 15 bases between the germline ends.